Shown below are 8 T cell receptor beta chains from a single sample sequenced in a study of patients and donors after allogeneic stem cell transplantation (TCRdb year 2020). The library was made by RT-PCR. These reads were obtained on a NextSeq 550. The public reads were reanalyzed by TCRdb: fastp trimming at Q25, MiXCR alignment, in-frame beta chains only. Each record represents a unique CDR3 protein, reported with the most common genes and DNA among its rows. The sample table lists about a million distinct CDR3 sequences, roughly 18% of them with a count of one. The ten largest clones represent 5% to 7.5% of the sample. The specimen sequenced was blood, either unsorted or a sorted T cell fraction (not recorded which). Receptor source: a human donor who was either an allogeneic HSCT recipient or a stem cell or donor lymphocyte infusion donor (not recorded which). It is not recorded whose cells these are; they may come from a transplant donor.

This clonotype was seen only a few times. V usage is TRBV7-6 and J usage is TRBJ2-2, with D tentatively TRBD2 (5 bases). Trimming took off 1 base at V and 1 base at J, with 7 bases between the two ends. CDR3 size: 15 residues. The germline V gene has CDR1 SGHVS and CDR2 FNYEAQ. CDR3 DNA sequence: TGTGCCAGCAGCTTAGGGACTTTGAACACCGGGGAGCTGTTTTTT. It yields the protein CASSLGTLNTGELFF.

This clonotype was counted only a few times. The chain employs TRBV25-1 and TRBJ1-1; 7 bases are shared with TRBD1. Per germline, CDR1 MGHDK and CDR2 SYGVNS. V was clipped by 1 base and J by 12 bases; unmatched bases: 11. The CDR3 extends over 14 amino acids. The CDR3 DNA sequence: TGTGCCAGCAGTGAATTAGGGGCAGGGGGGGCGACTTTCTTT. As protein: CASSELGAGGATFF.

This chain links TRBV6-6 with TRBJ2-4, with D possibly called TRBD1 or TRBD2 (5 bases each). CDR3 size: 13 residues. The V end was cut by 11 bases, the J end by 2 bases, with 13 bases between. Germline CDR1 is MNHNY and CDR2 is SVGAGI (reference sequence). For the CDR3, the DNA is TGTGCCGTCGGGACGGACTCCAAAAACATTCAGTACTTC. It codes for CAVGTDSKNIQYF.

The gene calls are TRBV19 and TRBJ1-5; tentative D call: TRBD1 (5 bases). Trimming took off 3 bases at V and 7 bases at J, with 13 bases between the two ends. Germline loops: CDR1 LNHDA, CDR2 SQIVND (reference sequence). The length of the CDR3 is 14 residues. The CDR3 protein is CASSIGQGGQPQHF. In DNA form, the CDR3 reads TGTGCCAGTAGTATTGGCCAGGGAGGCCAGCCCCAGCATTTT.

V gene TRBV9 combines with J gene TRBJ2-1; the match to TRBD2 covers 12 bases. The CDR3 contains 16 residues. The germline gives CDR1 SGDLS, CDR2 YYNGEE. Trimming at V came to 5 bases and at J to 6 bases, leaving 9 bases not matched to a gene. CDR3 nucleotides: TGTGCCAGCAGTGAGGATCTAGCGGGGGGGTTCAATGAGCAGTTCTTC. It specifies CASSEDLAGGFNEQFF.

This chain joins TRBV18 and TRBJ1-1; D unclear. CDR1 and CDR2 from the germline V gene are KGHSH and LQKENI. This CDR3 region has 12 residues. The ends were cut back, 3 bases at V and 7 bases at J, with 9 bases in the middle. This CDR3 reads CASSPDGYEAFF. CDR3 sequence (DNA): TGTGCCAGCTCACCGGACGGTTATGAAGCTTTCTTT.

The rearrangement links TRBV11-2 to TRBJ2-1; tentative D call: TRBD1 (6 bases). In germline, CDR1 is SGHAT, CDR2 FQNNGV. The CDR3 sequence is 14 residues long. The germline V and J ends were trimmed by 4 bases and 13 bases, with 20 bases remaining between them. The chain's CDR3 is CASSYSGDGMEQFF. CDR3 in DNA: TGTGCCAGCAGCTATTCAGGGGATGGAATGGAACAGTTCTTC.

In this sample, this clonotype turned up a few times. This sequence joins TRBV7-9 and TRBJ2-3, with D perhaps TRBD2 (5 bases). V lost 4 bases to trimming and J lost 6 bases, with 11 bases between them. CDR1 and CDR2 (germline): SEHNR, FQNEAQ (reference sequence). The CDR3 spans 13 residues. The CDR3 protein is CASSSGRGDTQYF. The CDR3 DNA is TGTGCCAGCAGCTCCGGGCGAGGGGATACGCAGTATTTT.